The clone carrying this T cell receptor (beta chain) was recorded at least ten times. Its cognate antigen is unknown. This specimen comes from a study of early T cells in non-severe SARS-CoV-2 infection. Background on the study: Sequencing targeted bulk RNA from unsorted whole blood, leaving chains unpaired.

Findings and caveats of the study: Private and CD4 specificities were missed by VDJdb matching, skewed to anti-spike CD8.

CDR3 size: 13 residues. Between the trimmed V and J ends, which lost 6 bases and 8 bases, there was a span of 16 bases. Germline V gene lookup returns CDR1 MNHNY and CDR2 SVGAGI (reference sequence). The TCR library protocol was used to attach unique molecular identifiers. These identifiers were attached to individual cDNA molecules. TCRdb analysed the 5' RACE reads with MiXCR anew, one entry per CDR3 protein. The repertoire has about 81,000 distinct CDR3 sequences, 5.5% to 7.5% of them found once; the top ten carry roughly 8%. This chain connects TRBV6-6 to TRBJ1-2; tentatively, D is TRBD1 (5 bases). The sequenced sample was whole blood. The clonotype originates from an adult who was a healthcare worker with PCR-confirmed SARS-CoV-2 infection or an uninfected control (not recorded which). The CDR3 coding sequence is TGTGCCAGCAGGGGGGACGCAGGCTGGGGCTACACCTTC. Protein sequence: CASRGDAGWGYTF.